This T cell receptor beta chain was sequenced during a study of CD8 T cells in ankylosing spondylitis. TCRdb processed the 5' RACE reads anew with MiXCR; each CDR3 protein has one entry. The table has under 250,000 distinct CDR3 sequences, more than 25% seen once. This clonotype was recorded at least ten times. No antigen is known for it. The V end was cut by 3 bases, the J end by 0 bases, with 18 bases between. Per the germline V gene, CDR1 is SQVTM and CDR2 is ANQGSEA. The CDR3 extends over 16 amino acids. Notes on the study in general: Disease-linked clones reportedly showed significant enrichment in matched ankylosing spondylitis synovial fluid.

Sequencing was done on a sample of blood, either unsorted or a sorted T cell fraction (not recorded which). The V and J genes are TRBV29-1 and TRBJ2-7; D is possibly TRBD1 or TRBD2 (5 bases each). This sequence was found in a male donor with ankylosing spondylitis or in good health (not recorded which). The CDR3 region is CSVEEGLRGDSYEQYF. Here the CDR3 DNA reads TGCAGCGTTGAGGAAGGGCTGCGAGGGGACTCCTACGAGCAGTACTTC.